The rows below give T cell receptor beta chains drawn from one sample of a study of early T cells in non-severe SARS-CoV-2 infection. MiXCR was run by TCRdb on the 5' RACE reads, yielding one entry per CDR3 protein. The repertoire has about 28,000 distinct CDR3 sequences, 3.5% to 5.5% of them found once; the top ten carry 5.5% to 6%. The sample consisted of whole blood, taken at baseline. These receptors were obtained from an adult who was a healthcare worker with PCR-confirmed SARS-CoV-2 infection or an uninfected control (not recorded which). Both conserved end residues are part of each CDR3. The D gene is left open where the match is weak. Size values are once, few and many counts, or a class for expanded clones, and some rows have none.

CDR3: CASSPVSGRSYEQYF; DNA: TGTGCCAGCAGTCCAGTTAGCGGGAGATCCTACGAGCAGTACTTC; J: TRBJ2-7; size: medium-sized; V: TRBV7-9; D: TRBD2
CDR3: CASSYSTGTGELFF; DNA: TGTGCCAGCAGTTACTCGACCGGGACCGGGGAGCTGTTTTTT; J: TRBJ2-2; size: many; V: TRBV6-6; D: .
CDR3: CAWSQGSEAFF; DNA: TGTGCCTGGAGCCAGGGCTCTGAAGCTTTCTTT; J: TRBJ1-1; size: many; V: TRBV30; D: .
CDR3: CASSLTSGSYGYTF; DNA: TGTGCCAGCAGTCTAACCTCAGGGAGCTATGGCTACACCTTC; J: TRBJ1-2; size: many; V: TRBV6-1; D: .
CDR3: CASSINFGDNEQFF; DNA: TGTGCCAGCAGTATCAACTTCGGTGACAATGAGCAGTTCTTC; J: TRBJ2-1; size: .; V: TRBV2; D: .
CDR3: CASSQSYHGYTF; DNA: TGTGCCAGCAGTCAGAGTTATCATGGCTACACCTTC; J: TRBJ1-2; size: many; V: TRBV12-3/TRBV12-4; D: .
CDR3: CASNGQGLTDTQYF; DNA: TGTGCCAGCAACGGACAGGGACTAACAGATACGCAGTATTTT; J: TRBJ2-3; size: many; V: TRBV28; D: .
CDR3: CASSLEGRGEQYF; DNA: TGTGCCAGCAGTTTGGAGGGCAGGGGCGAGCAGTACTTC; J: TRBJ2-7; size: many; V: TRBV12-3/TRBV12-4; D: .
CDR3: CASSQIGQGGDEQFF; DNA: TGCGCCAGCAGCCAAATCGGACAGGGGGGCGATGAGCAGTTCTTC; J: TRBJ2-1; size: many; V: TRBV4-3; D: TRBD1
CDR3: CVSSQDRAVGSYEQYF; DNA: TGTGTCAGCAGCCAAGATCGAGCGGTGGGCTCCTACGAGCAGTACTTC; J: TRBJ2-7; size: .; V: TRBV14; D: .
CDR3: CSATGQGISYEQYF; DNA: TGCAGTGCAACTGGACAGGGAATCTCCTACGAGCAGTACTTC; J: TRBJ2-7; size: many; V: TRBV20-1; D: TRBD1
CDR3: CASSRGVAGTLNTGELFF; DNA: TGCGCCAGCAGCCGTGGGGTTGCGGGGACTCTGAACACCGGGGAGCTGTTTTTT; J: TRBJ2-2; size: many; V: TRBV4-1; D: .
CDR3: CASSPVGGLRYNEQFF; DNA: TGTGCCAGCTCACCAGTAGGAGGACTCCGCTACAATGAGCAGTTCTTC; J: TRBJ2-1; size: many; V: TRBV18; D: .
CDR3: CSASPTSGGETQYF; DNA: TGCAGTGCCAGCCCGACTAGCGGGGGAGAGACCCAGTACTTC; J: TRBJ2-5; size: many; V: TRBV20-1; D: TRBD2
CDR3: CASSPGQARGEQFF; DNA: TGTGCCAGCAGCCCGGGACAGGCGAGGGGTGAGCAGTTCTTC; J: TRBJ2-1; size: many; V: TRBV7-9; D: TRBD1